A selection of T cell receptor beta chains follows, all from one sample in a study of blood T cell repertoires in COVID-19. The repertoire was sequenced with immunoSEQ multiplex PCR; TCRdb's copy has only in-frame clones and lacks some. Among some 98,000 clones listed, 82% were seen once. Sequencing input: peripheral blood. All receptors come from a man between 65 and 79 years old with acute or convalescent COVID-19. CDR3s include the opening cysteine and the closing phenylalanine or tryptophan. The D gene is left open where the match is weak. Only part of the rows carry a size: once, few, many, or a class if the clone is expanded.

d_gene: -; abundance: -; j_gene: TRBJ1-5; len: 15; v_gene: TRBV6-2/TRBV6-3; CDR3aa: CASSLRVGGNQPQHF; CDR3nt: TGTGCCAGCAGTCTCAGGGTCGGTGGCAATCAGCCCCAGCATTTT
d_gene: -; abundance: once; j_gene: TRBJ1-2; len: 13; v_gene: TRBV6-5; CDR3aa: CASRTATYEGYTF; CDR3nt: TGTGCCAGCAGGACAGCTACCTACGAGGGCTACACCTTC
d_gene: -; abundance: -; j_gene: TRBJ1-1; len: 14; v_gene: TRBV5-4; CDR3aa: CASSLTLGTGEAFF; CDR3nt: TGTGCCAGCAGCTTGACCCTGGGAACGGGGGAAGCTTTCTTT
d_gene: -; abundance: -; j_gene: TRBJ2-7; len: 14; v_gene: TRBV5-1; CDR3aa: CASSVQGSVNEQYF; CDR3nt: TGCGCCAGCAGCGTACAGGGTTCGGTAAACGAGCAGTACTTC
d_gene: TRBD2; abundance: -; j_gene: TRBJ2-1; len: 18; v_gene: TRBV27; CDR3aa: CASSFLAGGRSSYNEQFF; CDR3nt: TGTGCCAGCAGTTTTCTAGCGGGGGGGAGGAGCTCCTACAATGAGCAGTTCTTC
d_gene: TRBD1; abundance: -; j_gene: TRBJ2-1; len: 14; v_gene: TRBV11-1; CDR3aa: CASSSGQVANEQFF; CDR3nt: TGTGCCAGCAGCTCTGGACAGGTGGCCAATGAGCAGTTCTTC
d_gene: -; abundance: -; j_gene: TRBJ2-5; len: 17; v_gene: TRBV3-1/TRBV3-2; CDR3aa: CASSQVWRTPNRETQYF; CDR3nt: TGTGCCAGCAGCCAAGTGTGGCGGACACCAAATCGGGAGACCCAGTACTTC
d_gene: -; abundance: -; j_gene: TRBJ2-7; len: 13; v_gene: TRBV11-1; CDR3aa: CASSSTQGGEQYF; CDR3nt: TGTGCCAGCAGCTCTACGCAGGGGGGAGAGCAGTACTTC
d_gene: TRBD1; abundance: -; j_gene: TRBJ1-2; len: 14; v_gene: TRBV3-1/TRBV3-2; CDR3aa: CASSQTGTGVGYTF; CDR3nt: TGTGCCAGCAGCCAAACCGGGACAGGGGTAGGCTACACCTTC
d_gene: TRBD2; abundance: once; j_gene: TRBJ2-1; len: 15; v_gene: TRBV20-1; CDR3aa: CSASSPGGPYNEQFF; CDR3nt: TGCAGTGCTAGTTCGCCGGGAGGGCCTTACAATGAGCAGTTCTTC
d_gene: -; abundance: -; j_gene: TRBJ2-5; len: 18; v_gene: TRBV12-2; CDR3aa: CASRLVPGLAVWKETQYF; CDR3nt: TGTGCAAGTCGCTTAGTCCCGGGACTAGCGGTATGGAAAGAGACCCAGTACTTC
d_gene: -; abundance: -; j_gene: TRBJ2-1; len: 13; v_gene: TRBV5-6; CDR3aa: CASSFLGDNEQFF; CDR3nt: TGTGCCAGCAGCTTTCTCGGAGACAATGAGCAGTTCTTC
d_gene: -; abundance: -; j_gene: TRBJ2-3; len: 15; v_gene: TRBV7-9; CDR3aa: CASSLVGTPQDTQYF; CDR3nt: TGTGCCAGCAGCTTAGTCGGGACTCCCCAGGATACGCAGTATTTT
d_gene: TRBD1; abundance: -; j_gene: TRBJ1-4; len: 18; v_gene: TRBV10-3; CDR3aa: CAISRGQGYGKNAEKLFF; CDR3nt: TGTGCCATCAGCAGGGGACAGGGCTACGGTAAAAACGCTGAAAAACTGTTTTTT
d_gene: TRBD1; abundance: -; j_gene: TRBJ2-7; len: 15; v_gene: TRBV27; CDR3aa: CASSTPDRAAYEQYF; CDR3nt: TGTGCCAGCAGCACCCCGGACAGGGCGGCCTACGAGCAGTACTTC
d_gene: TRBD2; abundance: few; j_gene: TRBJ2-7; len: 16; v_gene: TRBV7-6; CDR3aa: CASSSRGAGALYEQYF; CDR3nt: TGTGCCAGCAGCTCCCGTGGAGCGGGAGCCCTCTACGAGCAGTACTTC
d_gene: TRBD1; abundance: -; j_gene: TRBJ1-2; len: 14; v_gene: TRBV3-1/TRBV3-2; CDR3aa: CASSPRDRGRGYTF; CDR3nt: TGTGCCAGCAGCCCGCGGGACAGGGGACGGGGCTACACCTTC
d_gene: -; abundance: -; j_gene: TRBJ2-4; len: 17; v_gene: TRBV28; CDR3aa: CASSFVDSYLAKNIQYF; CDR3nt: TGTGCCAGCAGTTTTGTAGACAGTTATCTAGCCAAAAACATTCAGTACTTC
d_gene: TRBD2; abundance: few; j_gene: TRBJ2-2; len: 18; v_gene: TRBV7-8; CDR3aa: CASSLLGVLSGKAGELFF; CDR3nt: TGTGCCAGCAGCTTATTAGGGGTCCTTAGCGGGAAGGCGGGGGAGCTGTTTTTT
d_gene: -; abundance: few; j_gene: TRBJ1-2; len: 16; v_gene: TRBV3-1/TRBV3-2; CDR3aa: CASSTPKGGANYGYTF; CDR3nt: TGTGCCAGCAGCACTCCCAAGGGGGGGGCTAACTATGGCTACACCTTC
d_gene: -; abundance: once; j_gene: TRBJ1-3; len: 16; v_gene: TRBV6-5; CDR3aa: CASSYSGQGSGNTIYF; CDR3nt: TGTGCCAGCAGTTACTCGGGGCAGGGCTCGGGAAACACCATATATTTT
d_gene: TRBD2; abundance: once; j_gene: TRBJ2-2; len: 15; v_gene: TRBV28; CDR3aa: CASSSRDYNTGELFF; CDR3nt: TGTGCCAGCAGTTCCCGGGACTACAACACCGGGGAGCTGTTTTTT
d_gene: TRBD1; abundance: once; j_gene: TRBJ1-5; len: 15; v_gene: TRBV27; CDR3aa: CASGDRGWVGQPQHF; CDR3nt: TGTGCCAGCGGGGACAGGGGGTGGGTCGGGCAGCCCCAGCATTTT
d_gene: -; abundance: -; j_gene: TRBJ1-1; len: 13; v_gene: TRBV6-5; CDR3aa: CASSKQGNTEAFF; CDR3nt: TGTGCCAGCAGTAAGCAGGGTAACACTGAAGCTTTCTTT
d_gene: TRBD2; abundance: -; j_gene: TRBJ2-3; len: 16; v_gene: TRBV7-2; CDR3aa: CASSLRTSGNSDTQYF; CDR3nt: TGTGCCAGCAGCTTAAGGACTAGCGGGAACTCAGATACGCAGTATTTT
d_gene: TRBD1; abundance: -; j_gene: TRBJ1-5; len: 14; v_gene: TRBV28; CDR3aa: CASSPGQGHQPQHF; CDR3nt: TGTGCCAGCAGTCCGGGACAGGGGCATCAGCCCCAGCATTTT
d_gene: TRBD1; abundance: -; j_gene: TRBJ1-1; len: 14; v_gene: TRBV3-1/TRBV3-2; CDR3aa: CASSPRDRGTEAFF; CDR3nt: TGTGCCAGCAGCCCCCGGGACAGGGGAACTGAAGCTTTCTTT
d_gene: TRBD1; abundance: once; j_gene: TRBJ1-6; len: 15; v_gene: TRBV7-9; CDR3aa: CASSSTGGSNSPLHF; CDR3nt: TGTGCCAGCAGCTCTACAGGGGGCTCTAATTCACCCCTCCACTTT
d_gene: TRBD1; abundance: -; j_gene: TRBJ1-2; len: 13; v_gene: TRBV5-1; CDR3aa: CASSPRTGDGYTF; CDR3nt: TGCGCCAGCAGCCCGAGGACAGGGGATGGCTACACCTTC
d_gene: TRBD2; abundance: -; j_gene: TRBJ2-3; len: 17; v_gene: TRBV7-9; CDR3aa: CASSERLAGGRTDTQYF; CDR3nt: TGTGCCAGCAGCGAGCGACTAGCGGGGGGACGCACAGATACGCAGTATTTT